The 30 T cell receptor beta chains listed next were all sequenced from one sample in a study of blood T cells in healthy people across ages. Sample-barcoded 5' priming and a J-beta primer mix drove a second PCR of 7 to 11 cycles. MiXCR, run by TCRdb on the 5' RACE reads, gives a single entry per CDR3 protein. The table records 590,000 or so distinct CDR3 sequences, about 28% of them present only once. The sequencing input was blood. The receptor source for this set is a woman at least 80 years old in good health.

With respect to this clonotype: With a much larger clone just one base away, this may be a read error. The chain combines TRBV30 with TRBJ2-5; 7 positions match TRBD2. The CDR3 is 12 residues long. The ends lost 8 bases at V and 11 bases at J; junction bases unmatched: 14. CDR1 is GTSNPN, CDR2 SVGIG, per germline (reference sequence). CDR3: CAREAGYNEQYF. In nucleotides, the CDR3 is TGTGCCCGGGAGGCAGGGTACAATGAGCAGTACTTC.

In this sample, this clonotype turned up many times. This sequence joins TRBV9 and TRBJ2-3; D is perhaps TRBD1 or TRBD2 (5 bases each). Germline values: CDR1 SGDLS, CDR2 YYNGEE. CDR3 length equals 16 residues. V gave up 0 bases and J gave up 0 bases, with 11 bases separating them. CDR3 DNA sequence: TGTGCCAGCAGCGTAGTGGGGGTCACTAGCACAGATACGCAGTATTTT. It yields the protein CASSVVGVTSTDTQYF.

The CDR3 protein is CASGCRRDRGTEAFF. The CDR3, as DNA: TGTGCCAGCGGCTGCCGGAGGGACAGGGGCACTGAAGCTTTCTTT. The rearrangement links TRBV7-2 to TRBJ1-1; TRBD1 matches 10 bases. This CDR3 spans 15 amino acids. Germline lookup yields CDR1 SGHTA and CDR2 FQGNSA. After removal of 8 bases from V and 4 bases from J, the junction contained 10 bases not matched to a gene.

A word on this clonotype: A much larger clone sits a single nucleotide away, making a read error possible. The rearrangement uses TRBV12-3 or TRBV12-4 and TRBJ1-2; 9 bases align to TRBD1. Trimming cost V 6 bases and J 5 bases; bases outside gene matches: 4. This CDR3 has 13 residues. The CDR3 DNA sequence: TGTGCCAGCAGGTTCGACAGGGGGTATGGCTACACCTTC. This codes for CASRFDRGYGYTF.

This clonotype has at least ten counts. The CDR3 DNA is TGCGCCAGCAGCGACGCATGGGGCAGCCAAGAGACCCAGTACTTC. Translating it yields CASSDAWGSQETQYF. The rearrangement joins TRBV5-1 to TRBJ2-5, with a possible D match to TRBD1 (5 bases). Looked up from germline, CDR1 is SGHRS and CDR2 is YFSETQ. The length of the CDR3 is 15 residues. The ends were cut back, 4 bases at V and 1 base at J, with 14 bases in the middle. The variable domain in full, with the rest retrieved from reference TRBV5-1 and TRBJ2-5, is KAGVTQTPRYLIKTRGQQVTLSCSPISGHRSVSWYQQTPGQGLQFLFEYFSETQRNKGNFPGRFSGRQFSNSRSEMNVSTLELGDSALYLCASSDAWGSQETQYFGPGTRLLVL.

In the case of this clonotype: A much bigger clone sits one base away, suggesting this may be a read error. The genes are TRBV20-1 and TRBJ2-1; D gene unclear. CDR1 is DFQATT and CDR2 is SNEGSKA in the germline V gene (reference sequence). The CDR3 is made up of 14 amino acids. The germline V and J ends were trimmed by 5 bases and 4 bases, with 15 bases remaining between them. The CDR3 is CSAGHRDGYNEQFF. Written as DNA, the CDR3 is TGCAGTGCTGGCCACCGTGACGGTTACAATGAGCAGTTCTTC.

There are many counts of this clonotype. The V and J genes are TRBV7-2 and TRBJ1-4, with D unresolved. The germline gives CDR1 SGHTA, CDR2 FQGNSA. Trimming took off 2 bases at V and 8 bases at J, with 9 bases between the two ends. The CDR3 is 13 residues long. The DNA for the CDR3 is TGTGCCAGCAGCTTACGCCGGACGGAAAAACTGTTTTTT. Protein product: CASSLRRTEKLFF.

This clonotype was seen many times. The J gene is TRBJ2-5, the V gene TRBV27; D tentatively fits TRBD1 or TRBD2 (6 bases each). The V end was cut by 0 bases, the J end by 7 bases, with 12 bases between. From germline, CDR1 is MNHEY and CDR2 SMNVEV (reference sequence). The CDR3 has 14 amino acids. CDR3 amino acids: CASSLSGGRGTQYF. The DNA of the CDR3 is TGTGCCAGCAGTTTATCTGGGGGGCGCGGGACCCAGTACTTC.

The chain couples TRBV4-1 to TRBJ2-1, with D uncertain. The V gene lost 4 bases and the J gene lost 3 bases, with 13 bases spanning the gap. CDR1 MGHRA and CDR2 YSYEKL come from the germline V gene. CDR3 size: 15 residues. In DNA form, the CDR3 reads TGCGCCAGCAGCCCCATTCGTAGCAGCTACAATGAGCAGTTCTTC. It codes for CASSPIRSSYNEQFF.

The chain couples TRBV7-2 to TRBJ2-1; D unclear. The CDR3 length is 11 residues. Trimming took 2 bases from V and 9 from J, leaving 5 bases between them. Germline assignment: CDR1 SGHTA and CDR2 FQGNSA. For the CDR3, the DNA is TGTGCCAGCAGCTTACAATCTGAGCAGTTCTTC. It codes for CASSLQSEQFF.

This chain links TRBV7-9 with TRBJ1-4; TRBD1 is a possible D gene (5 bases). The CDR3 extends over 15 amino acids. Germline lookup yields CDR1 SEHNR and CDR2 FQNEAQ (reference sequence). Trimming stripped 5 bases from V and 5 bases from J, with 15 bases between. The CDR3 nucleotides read TGTGCCAGCAGCAAAACCGGGACCGAGAATGAAAAACTGTTTTTT. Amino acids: CASSKTGTENEKLFF. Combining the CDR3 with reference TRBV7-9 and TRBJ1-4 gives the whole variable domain DTGVSQNPRHKITKRGQNVTFRCDPISEHNRLYWYRQTLGQGPEFLTYFQNEAQLEKSRLLSDRFSAERPKGSFSTLEIQRTEQGDSAMYLCASSKTGTENEKLFFGSGTQLSVL.

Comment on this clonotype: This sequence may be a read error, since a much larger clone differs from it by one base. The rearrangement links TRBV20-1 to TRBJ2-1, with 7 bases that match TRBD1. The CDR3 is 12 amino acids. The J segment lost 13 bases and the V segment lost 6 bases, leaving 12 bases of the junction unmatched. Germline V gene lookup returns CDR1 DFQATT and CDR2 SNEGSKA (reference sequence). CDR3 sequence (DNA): TGCAGTGCCCTGGGACAGCAAGAGACCCAGTTCTTC. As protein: CSALGQQETQFF.

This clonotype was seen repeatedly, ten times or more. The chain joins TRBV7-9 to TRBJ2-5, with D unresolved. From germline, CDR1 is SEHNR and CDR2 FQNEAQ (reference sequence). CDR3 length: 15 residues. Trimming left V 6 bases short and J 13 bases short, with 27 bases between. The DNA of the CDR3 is TGTGCCAGCAGTCCTCTTTCTGGAACGCGGCGCTTGTCGTACTTC. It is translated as CASSPLSGTRRLSYF.

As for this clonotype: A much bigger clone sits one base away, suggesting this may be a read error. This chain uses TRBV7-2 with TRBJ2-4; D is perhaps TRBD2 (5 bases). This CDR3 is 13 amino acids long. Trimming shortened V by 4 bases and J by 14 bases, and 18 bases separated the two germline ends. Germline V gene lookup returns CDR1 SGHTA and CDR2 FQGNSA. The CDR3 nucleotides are TGTGCCAGCAGCTCGGAGGCTAAGGAGACCAAGTACTTC. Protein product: CASSSEAKETKYF.

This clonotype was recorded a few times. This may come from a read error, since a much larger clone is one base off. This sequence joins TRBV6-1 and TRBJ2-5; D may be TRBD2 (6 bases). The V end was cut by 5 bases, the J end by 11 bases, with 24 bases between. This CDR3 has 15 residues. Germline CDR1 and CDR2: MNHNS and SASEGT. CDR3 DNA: TGTGCCAGCAGTCCCGGGACTTTTGGTGGGAATGAGCAGTACTTC. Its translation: CASSPGTFGGNEQYF.

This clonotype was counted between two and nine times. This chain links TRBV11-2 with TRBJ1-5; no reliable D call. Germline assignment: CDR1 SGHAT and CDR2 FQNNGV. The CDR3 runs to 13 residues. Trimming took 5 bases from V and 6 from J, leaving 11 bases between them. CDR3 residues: CASSPTAGQPQHF. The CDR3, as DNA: TGTGCCAGCAGCCCGACGGCGGGTCAGCCCCAGCATTTT.

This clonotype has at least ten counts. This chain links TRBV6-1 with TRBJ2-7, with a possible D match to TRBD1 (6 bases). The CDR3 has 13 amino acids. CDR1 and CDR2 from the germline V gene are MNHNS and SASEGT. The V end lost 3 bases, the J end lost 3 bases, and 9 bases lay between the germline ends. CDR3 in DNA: TGTGCCAGCAGTGATCGAGGGGGCTACGAGCAGTACTTC. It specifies CASSDRGGYEQYF.

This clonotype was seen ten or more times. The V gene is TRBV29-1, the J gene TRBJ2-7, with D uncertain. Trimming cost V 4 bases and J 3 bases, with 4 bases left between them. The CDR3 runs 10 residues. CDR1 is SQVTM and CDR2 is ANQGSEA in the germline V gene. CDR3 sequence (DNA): TGCAGCGTTGGTGGCTACGAGCAGTACTTC. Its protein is CSVGGYEQYF.

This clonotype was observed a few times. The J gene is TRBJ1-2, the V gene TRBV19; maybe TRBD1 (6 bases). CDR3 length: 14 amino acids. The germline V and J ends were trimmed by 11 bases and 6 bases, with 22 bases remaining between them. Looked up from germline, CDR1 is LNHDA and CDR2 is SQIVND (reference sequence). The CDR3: CAAAAGGAGHGYTF. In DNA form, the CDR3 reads TGTGCCGCCGCCGCTGGGGGCGCGGGTCATGGCTACACCTTC. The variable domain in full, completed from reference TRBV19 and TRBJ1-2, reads DGGITQSPKYLFRKEGQNVTLSCEQNLNHDAMYWYRQDPGQGLRLIYYSQIVNDFQKGDIAEGYSVSREKKESFPLTVTSAQKNPTAFYLCAAAAGGAGHGYTFGSGTRLTVV.

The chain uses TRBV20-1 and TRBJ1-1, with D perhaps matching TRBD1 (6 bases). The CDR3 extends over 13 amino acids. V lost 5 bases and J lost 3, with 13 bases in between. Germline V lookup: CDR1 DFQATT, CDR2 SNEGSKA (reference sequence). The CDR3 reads CSAPGSGDTEAFF. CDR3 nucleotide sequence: TGCAGTGCTCCAGGGTCAGGGGACACTGAAGCTTTCTTT.

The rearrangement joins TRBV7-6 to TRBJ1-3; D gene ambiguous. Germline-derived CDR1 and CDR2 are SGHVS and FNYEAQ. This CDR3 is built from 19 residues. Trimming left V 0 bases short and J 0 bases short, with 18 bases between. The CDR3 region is CASSLAPLGRLSSGNTIYF. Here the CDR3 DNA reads TGTGCCAGCAGCTTAGCTCCCCTTGGCAGGCTCTCCTCTGGAAACACCATATATTTT.

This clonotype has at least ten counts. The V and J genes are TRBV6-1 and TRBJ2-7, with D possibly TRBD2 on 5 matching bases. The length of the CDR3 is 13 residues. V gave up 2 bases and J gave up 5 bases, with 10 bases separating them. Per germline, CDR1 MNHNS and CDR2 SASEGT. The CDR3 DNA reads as TGTGCCAGCAGTGAACGGGGTTTGCACGAGCAGTACTTC. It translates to CASSERGLHEQYF.

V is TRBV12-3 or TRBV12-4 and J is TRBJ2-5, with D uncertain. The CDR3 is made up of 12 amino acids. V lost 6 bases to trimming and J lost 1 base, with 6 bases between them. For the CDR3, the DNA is TGTGCCAGCAGGACTTTCCAAGAGACCCAGTACTTC. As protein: CASRTFQETQYF.

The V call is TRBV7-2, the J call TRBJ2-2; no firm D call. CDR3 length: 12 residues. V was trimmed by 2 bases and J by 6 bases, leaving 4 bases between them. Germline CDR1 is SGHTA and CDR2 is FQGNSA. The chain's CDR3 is CASSLKAGELFF. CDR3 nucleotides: TGTGCCAGCAGCTTAAAGGCCGGGGAGCTGTTTTTT.

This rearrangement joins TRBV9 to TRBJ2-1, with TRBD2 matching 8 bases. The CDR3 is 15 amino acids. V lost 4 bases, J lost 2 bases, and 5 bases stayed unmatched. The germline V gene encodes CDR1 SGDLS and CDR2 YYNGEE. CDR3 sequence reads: CASSLREGTYNEQFF. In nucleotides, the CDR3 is TGTGCCAGCAGCCTTCGGGAGGGCACCTACAATGAGCAGTTCTTC.

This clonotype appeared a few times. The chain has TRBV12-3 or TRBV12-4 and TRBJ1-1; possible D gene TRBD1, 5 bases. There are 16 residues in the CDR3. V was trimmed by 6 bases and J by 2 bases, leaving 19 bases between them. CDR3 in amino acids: CASSFHPMGGNTEAFF. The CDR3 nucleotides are TGTGCCAGCAGCTTTCATCCCATGGGGGGAAACACTGAAGCTTTCTTT.

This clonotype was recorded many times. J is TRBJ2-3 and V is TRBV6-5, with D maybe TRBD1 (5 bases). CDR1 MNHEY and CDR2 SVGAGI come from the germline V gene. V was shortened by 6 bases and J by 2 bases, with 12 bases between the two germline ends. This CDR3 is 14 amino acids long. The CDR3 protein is CASSRAQPTDTQYF. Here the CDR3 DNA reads TGTGCCAGCAGCAGGGCACAGCCCACAGATACGCAGTATTTT.

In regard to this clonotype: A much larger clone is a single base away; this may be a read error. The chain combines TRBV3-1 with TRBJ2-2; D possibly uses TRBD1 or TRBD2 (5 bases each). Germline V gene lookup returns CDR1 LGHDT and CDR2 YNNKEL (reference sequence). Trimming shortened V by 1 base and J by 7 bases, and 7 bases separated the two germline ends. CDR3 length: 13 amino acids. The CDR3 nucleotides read TGTGCCAGCAGCCAAGGGGGGTGCGGGGAGCTGTTTTTT. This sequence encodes CASSQGGCGELFF.

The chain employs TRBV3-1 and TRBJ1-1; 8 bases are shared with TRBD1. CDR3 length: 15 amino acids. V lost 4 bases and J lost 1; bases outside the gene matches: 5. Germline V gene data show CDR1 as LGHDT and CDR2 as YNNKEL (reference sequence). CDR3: CASSPPRGPNTEAFF. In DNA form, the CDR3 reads TGTGCCAGCAGCCCCCCCAGGGGGCCGAACACTGAAGCTTTCTTT.

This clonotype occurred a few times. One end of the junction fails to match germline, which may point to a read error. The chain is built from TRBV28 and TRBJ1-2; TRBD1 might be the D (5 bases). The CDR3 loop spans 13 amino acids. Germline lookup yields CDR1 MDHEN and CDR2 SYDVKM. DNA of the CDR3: TGTGCCAGCAGTTTTAGGGGCAACTATGGCTGCACCTTC. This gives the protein CASSFRGNYGCTF.